This T cell receptor (beta chain) was retrieved from a study of blood T cell repertoires in COVID-19. Study-level background: Samples taken during acute and convalescent COVID-19 were collected in the United States, Italy and Spain. Sources were T cells, B-cell-depleted T cells, or PBMCs; the material itself was cDNA or gDNA.

The junction had 3 bases not matched to a gene; V was cut back by 2 bases and J by 6 bases. The CDR3 is made up of 15 amino acids. Per germline, CDR1 MNHEY and CDR2 SMNVEV (reference sequence). Per the authors' pipeline: It was from reference gene primer amplification that nucleated cell counts were estimated. The table came from immunoSEQ multiplex PCR; TCRdb's copy has only in-frame clones and leaves some out. The V and J calls and the clone size are those of that table, but D and trimming were determined from the DNA. The sample contains 250,000 to 350,000 clones, around 91% of which appear only once.

The clonotype was recovered from a woman aged 18-30 years with acute COVID-19. The sequencing sample was made of PBMCs or T cells enriched from blood (not recorded which). The rearrangement uses TRBV27 and TRBJ2-7, with 14 bases lining up with TRBD2. The CDR3 nucleotides are TGTGCCAGCAGTTTAGCGGGACTAGCGGGAGTCGAGCAGTACTTC. Its translation is CASSLAGLAGVEQYF.